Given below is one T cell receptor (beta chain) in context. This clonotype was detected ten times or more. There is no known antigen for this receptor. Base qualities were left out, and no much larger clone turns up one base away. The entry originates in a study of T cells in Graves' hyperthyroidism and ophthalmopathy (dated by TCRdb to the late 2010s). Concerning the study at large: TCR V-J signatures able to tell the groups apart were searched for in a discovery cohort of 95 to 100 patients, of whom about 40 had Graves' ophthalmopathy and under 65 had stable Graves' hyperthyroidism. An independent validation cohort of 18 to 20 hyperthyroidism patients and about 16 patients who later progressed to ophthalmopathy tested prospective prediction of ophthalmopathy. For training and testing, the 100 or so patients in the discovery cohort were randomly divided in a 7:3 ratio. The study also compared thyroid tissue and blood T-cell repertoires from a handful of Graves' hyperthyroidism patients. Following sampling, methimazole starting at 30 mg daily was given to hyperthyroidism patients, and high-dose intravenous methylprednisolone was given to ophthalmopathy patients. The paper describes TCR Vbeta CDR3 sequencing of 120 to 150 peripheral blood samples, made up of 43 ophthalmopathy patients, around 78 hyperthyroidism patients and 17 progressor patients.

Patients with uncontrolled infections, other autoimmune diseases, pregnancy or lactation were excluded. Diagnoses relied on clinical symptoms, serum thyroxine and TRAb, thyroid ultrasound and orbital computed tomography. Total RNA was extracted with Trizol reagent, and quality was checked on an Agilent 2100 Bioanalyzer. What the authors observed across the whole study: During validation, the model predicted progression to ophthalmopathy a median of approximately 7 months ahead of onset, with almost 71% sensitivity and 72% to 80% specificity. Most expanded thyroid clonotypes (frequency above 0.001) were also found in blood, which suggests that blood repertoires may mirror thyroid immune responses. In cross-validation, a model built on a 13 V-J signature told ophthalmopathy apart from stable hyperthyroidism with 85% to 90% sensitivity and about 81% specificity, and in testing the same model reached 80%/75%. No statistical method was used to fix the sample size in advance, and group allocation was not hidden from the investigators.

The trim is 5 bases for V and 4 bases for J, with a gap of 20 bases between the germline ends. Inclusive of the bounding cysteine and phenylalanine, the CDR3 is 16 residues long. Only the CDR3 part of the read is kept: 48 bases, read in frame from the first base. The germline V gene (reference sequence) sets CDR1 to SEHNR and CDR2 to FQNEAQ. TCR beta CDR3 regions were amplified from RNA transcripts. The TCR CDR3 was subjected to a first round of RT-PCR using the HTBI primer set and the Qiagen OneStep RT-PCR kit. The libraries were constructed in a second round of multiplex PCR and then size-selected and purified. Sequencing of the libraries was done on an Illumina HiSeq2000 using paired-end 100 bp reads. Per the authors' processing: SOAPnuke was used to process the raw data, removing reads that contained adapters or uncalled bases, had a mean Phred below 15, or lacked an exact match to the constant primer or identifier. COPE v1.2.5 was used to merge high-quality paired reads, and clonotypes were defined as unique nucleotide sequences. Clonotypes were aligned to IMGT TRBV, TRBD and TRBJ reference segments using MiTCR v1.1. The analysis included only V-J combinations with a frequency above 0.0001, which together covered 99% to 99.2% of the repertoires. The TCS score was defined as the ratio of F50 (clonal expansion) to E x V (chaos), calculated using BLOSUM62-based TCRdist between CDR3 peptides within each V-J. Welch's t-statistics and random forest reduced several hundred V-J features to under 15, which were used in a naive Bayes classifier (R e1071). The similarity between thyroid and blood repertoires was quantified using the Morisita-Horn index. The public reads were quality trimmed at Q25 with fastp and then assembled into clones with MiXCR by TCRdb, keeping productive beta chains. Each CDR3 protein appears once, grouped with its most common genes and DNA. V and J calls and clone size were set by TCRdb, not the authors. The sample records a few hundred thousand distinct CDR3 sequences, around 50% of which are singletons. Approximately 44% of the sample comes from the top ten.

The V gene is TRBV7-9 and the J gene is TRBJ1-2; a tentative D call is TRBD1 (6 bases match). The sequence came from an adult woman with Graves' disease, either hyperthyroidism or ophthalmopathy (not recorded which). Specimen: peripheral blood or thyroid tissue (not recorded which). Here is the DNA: TGTGCCAGCAGCCCAAAGGCATGGACAGCCCTCTATGGCTACACCTTC. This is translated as CASSPKAWTALYGYTF.